The sample holds one count of the clone carrying this T cell receptor (beta chain). This sample was taken from a study of T cell changes during pregnancy in multiple sclerosis. CDR3 length: 13 residues. In germline, CDR1 is WSHSY, CDR2 SAAADI. The junction had 7 bases not matched to a gene; V was cut back by 6 bases and J by 5 bases. TCRdb's table, derived via immunoSEQ multiplex PCR, lists solely in-frame clones and lacks some. The sample yields approximately 40,000 clones, about 90% seen once. V usage is TRBV10-2 and J usage is TRBJ2-7; 7 nucleotides agree with TRBD1. This clonotype originated in a female donor in good health, enrolled as a control in a pregnancy study. This material consisted of peripheral blood, taken in the first trimester of pregnancy. This CDR3 reads CASRTRGSHEQYF. CDR3 nucleotide sequence: TGCGCCAGCAGGACCAGGGGGTCCCACGAGCAGTACTTC.